This T cell receptor beta chain comes out of a study of T cell responses to AZD1222 COVID-19 vaccine. At the level of the study: Second-dose intervals near 4 or 12 weeks were combined. Study-level results: Most donors were white British, females outnumbered males, and clonal diversity was possibly underestimated.

The CDR3 has 14 residues. Trimming removed 3 bases from V and 7 bases from J, with 12 bases in between. Per the germline V gene, CDR1 is SEHNR and CDR2 is FQNEAQ (reference sequence). Concerning this clone: The antigen is unknown.

Clones were sequenced by immunoSEQ multiplex PCR, and TCRdb holds only the in-frame ones, with some missing. Counted here are around 70,000 clones, around 80% occurring once; the ten biggest clones make up around 10%. V gene TRBV7-9 combines with J gene TRBJ1-4; D uncertain. This receptor was identified in an adult in good health. Specimen: peripheral blood, collected on day 0 of AZD1222 vaccination. The CDR3 DNA reads TGTGCCAGCAGCTTTCTCGGCGATATTGAAAAACTGTTTTTT. This codes for CASSFLGDIEKLFF.